This T cell receptor (beta chain) derives from a study of T cell changes during pregnancy in multiple sclerosis. Sequencing was performed with immunoSEQ multiplex PCR; in TCRdb, only in-frame clones are kept and a portion is missing. Among about 68,000 clones listed, about 91% were seen once. The CDR3 is made up of 14 amino acids. Trimming removed 3 bases from V and 7 bases from J, with 13 bases in between. Looked up from germline, CDR1 is LNHDA and CDR2 is SQIVND (reference sequence). Sequencing was performed on peripheral blood, taken in the first trimester of pregnancy. This receptor was obtained from a female donor with multiple sclerosis, enrolled in a pregnancy study. The J gene is TRBJ1-5, the V gene TRBV19; D gene ambiguous. CDR3 protein: CASSIGEYGQPQHF. The CDR3 nucleotides read TGTGCCAGTAGTATCGGGGAGTACGGACAGCCCCAGCATTTT. The complete variable domain, with remaining parts taken from reference TRBV19 and TRBJ1-5, reads DGGITQSPKYLFRKEGQNVTLSCEQNLNHDAMYWYRQDPGQGLRLIYYSQIVNDFQKGDIAEGYSVSREKKESFPLTVTSAQKNPTAFYLCASSIGEYGQPQHFGDGTRLSIL.